This T cell receptor (beta chain) was captured by sequencing in a study of T cell changes during pregnancy in multiple sclerosis. CDR1 and CDR2 (germline): GTSNPN, SVGIG (reference sequence). V was pared by 5 bases and J by 0 bases, with 8 bases between. The CDR3 covers 14 residues. Generated by immunoSEQ multiplex PCR, the TCRdb table keeps only in-frame clones and is missing some. The table includes tens of thousands of clones, under 95% detected once. V is TRBV30 and J is TRBJ1-6; possible D gene TRBD1, 6 bases. The material sequenced was peripheral blood, taken in the second trimester of pregnancy. The clonotype comes from a female donor with multiple sclerosis, enrolled in a pregnancy study. CDR3 sequence reads: CAWQGSSYNSPLHF. DNA of the CDR3: TGTGCCTGGCAGGGGAGCTCCTATAATTCACCCCTCCACTTT.